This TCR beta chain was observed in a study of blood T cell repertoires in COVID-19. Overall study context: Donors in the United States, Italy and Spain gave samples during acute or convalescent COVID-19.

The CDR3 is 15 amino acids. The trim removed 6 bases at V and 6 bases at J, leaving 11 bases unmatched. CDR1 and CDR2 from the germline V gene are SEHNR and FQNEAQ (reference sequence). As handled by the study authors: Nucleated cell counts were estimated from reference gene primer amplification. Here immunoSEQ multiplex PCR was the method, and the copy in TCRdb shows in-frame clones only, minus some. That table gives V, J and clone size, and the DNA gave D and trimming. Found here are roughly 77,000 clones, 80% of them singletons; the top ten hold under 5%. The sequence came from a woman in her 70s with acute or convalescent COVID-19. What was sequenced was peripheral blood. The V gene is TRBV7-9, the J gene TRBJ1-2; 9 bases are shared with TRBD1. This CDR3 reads CASSFGGQGRHGYTF. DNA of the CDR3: TGTGCCAGCAGTTTTGGGGGACAGGGCCGACATGGCTACACCTTC.